What follows are 14 T cell receptor beta chains derived from one specimen sequenced in a study of OX40 agonist ivuxolimab in advanced cancers. The method was immunoSEQ multiplex PCR; TCRdb's version includes in-frame clones alone and lacks a portion of them. The data show about 59,000 clones, with more than 75% seen just once and 5.2% held by the top ten. The source material was CD4+ or CD8+ T cells sorted from blood, sampled in a trial of the OX40 agonist ivuxolimab. These TCRs come from an adult with an advanced solid tumor such as melanoma, head and neck, liver or kidney cancer.

This rearrangement joins TRBV5-1 to TRBJ2-7; D may match TRBD1 or TRBD2 (6 bases each). Germline lookup yields CDR1 SGHRS and CDR2 YFSETQ. This CDR3 contains 15 residues. Trimming removed 4 bases from V and 4 bases from J, with 18 bases in between. The CDR3 is CASSGGDGGLYEQYF. The CDR3 DNA is TGCGCCAGCAGCGGGGGCGACGGAGGGTTATACGAGCAGTACTTC.

The rearrangement joins TRBV7-3 to TRBJ2-1; 8 bases are shared with TRBD2. The CDR3 sequence is 13 residues long. In germline, CDR1 is SGHTA, CDR2 FQGTGA. J was trimmed by 9 bases and V by 5 bases; bases with no gene match: 6. CDR3 sequence: CASSAAGGREQFF. For the CDR3, the DNA is TGTGCCAGCAGCGCCGCGGGAGGCCGTGAGCAGTTCTTC.

This chain uses TRBV28 with TRBJ2-3; 10 bases map to TRBD1. CDR1 is MDHEN and CDR2 is SYDVKM in the germline V gene. There are 16 residues in the CDR3. V trimming: 8 bases; J trimming: 2 bases; junction bases outside the gene matches: 10. DNA of the CDR3: TGTGCCAGCGGGGACAGGGGAGGGTTGGTCACAGATACGCAGTATTTT. Amino acids: CASGDRGGLVTDTQYF.

Here the CDR3 reads CASSSPPGLGDTQYF. As DNA, the CDR3 is TGTGCCAGCAGTTCGCCCCCAGGGCTTGGAGATACGCAGTATTTT. V usage is TRBV27 and J usage is TRBJ2-3; maybe TRBD1 (5 bases). V lost 4 bases, J lost 5 bases, and 16 bases lay in between. Germline-derived CDR1 and CDR2 are MNHEY and SMNVEV (reference sequence). The CDR3 has 15 residues.

The chain couples TRBV19 to TRBJ2-5, with 9 nucleotides matching TRBD1. From germline, CDR1 is LNHDA and CDR2 SQIVND (reference sequence). The trim removed 5 bases at V and 3 bases at J, leaving 7 bases unmatched. The CDR3 totals 15 residues. The CDR3 nucleotides read TGTGCCAGTAGTGGGGGGACAGGGAGGAAAGAGACCCAGTACTTC. Its translation: CASSGGTGRKETQYF. The full variable domain, its missing parts supplied by reference TRBV19 and TRBJ2-5, is DGGITQSPKYLFRKEGQNVTLSCEQNLNHDAMYWYRQDPGQGLRLIYYSQIVNDFQKGDIAEGYSVSREKKESFPLTVTSAQKNPTAFYLCASSGGTGRKETQYFGPGTRLLVL.

This chain links TRBV28 with TRBJ2-7; D ambiguous. Germline values: CDR1 MDHEN, CDR2 SYDVKM. Trimming stripped 4 bases from V and 0 bases from J, with 4 bases between. This CDR3 contains 12 residues. CDR3 sequence (DNA): TGTGCCAGCAGTTCCTTCTCCTACGAGCAGTACTTC. It codes for CASSSFSYEQYF.

The chain links TRBV21-1 to TRBJ2-5; the D segment call TRBD2 is taken from the table without a DNA check. TRBV21-1 is tagged as a pseudogene. This CDR3 comprises 14 residues. CDR3 coding DNA: TGTGCCAGCAGCCGATCCGGAGGGGAAGAGACCCAGTACTTC. Amino acid sequence: CASSRSGGEETQYF.

This chain connects TRBV28 to TRBJ2-5; D gene unclear. The V end lost 6 bases, the J end lost 5 bases, and 10 bases lay between the germline ends. CDR1 and CDR2 from the germline V gene are MDHEN and SYDVKM. The CDR3 extends over 12 amino acids. CDR3 sequence: CASSLPGETQYF. CDR3 coding DNA: TGTGCCAGCAGCCTCCCTGGGGAGACCCAGTACTTC. The entire variable domain, with the rest obtained from reference TRBV28 and TRBJ2-5, is as follows: DVKVTQSSRYLVKRTGEKVFLECVQDMDHENMFWYRQDPGLGLRLIYFSYDVKMKEKGDIPEGYSVSREKKERFSLILESASTNQTSMYLCASSLPGETQYFGPGTRLLVL.

A single count supports this clone. The junction differs from germline at one of its ends, possibly a read error. The chain combines TRBV7-7 with TRBJ2-3; 14 bases map to TRBD2. Germline CDR1 is SSHAT and CDR2 is FNYEAQ (reference sequence). The CDR3 spans 16 residues. Written as DNA, the CDR3 is TGTGCTAGCAGCTTAGGGGGGACTAGCGGGAGCGATACGCAGTATTTT. Protein sequence: CASSLGGTSGSDTQYF.

V and J are TRBV4-2 and TRBJ2-7; 9 bases are shared with TRBD2. V gave up 3 bases and J gave up 5 bases; unmatched junction bases: 5. Germline assignment: CDR1 LGHNA and CDR2 YNFKEQ. This CDR3 spans 14 amino acids. The chain's CDR3 is CASSQGTSFHEQYF. In DNA form, the CDR3 reads TGTGCCAGCAGCCAGGGGACTAGCTTCCACGAGCAGTACTTC.

V gene TRBV6-5 combines with J gene TRBJ2-7; D may be TRBD1 (5 bases). CDR1 MNHEY and CDR2 SVGAGI come from the germline V gene. V lost 3 bases to trimming and J lost 4 bases, with 13 bases between them. The CDR3 runs 14 residues. CDR3: CASSYRDSRYEQYF. The CDR3 DNA sequence: TGTGCCAGCAGTTATCGTGACAGTCGGTACGAGCAGTACTTC.

The chain is built from TRBV7-9 and TRBJ1-3; weak D call: TRBD1 (6 bases). Germline assignment: CDR1 SEHNR and CDR2 FQNEAQ (reference sequence). There are 17 residues in the CDR3. The V and J ends lost 5 bases and 0 bases respectively, with 17 bases between them. The CDR3 sequence: CASSLYSGVGSGNTIYF. The CDR3 DNA follows: TGTGCCAGCAGCCTCTATTCAGGGGTTGGCTCTGGAAACACCATATATTTT.

The rearrangement uses TRBV25-1 and TRBJ1-2; no clear D. Trimming cost V 6 bases and J 1 base, with 15 bases left between them. Germline V gene sequence: CDR1 MGHDK, CDR2 SYGVNS. The CDR3 totals 15 residues. The CDR3, as DNA: TGTGCCAGCAGCCCCCTAGGGAAAATTAACTATGGCTACACCTTC. Translation gives CASSPLGKINYGYTF.

This clone has only one observation. The chain employs TRBV5-4 and TRBJ1-1; the D gene is possibly TRBD1 (6 bases). This CDR3 region has 16 residues. The V end was cut by 6 bases, the J end by 2 bases, with 20 bases between. Germline V gene sequence: CDR1 SGHNT, CDR2 YYREEE (reference sequence). The CDR3: CASTWDTKGVNTEAFF. In DNA, the CDR3 is TGTGCCAGCACCTGGGACACGAAGGGTGTCAACACTGAAGCTTTCTTT.